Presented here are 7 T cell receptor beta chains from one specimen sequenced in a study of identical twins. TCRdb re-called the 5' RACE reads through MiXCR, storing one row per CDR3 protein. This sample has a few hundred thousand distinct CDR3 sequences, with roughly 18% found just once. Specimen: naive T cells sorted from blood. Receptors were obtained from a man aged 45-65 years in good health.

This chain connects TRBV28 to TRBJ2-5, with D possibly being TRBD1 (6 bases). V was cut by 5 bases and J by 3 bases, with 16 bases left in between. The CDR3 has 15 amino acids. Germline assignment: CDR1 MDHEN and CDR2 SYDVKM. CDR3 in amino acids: CASSGPGTPEETQYF. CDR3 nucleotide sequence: TGTGCCAGCAGTGGGCCCGGGACACCTGAAGAGACCCAGTACTTC. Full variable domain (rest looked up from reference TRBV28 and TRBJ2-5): DVKVTQSSRYLVKRTGEKVFLECVQDMDHENMFWYRQDPGLGLRLIYFSYDVKMKEKGDIPEGYSVSREKKERFSLILESASTNQTSMYLCASSGPGTPEETQYFGPGTRLLVL.

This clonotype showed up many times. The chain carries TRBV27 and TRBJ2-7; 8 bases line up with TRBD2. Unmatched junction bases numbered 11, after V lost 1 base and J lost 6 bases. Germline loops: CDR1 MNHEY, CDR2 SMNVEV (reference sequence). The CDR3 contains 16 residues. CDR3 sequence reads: CASSLLVGRAPLEQYF. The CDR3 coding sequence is TGTGCCAGCAGTTTATTGGTCGGGAGGGCCCCTCTCGAGCAGTACTTC.

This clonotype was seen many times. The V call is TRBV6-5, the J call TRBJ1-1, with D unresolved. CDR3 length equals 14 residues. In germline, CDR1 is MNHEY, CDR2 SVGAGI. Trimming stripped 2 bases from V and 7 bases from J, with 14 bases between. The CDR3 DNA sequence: TGTGCCAGCAGTTACGTCAGAAGCGGCAATGAAGCTTTCTTT. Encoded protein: CASSYVRSGNEAFF.

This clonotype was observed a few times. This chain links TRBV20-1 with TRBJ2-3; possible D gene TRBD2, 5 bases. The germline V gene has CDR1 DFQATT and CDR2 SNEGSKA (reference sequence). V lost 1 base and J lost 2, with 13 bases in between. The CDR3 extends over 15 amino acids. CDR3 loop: CSARVGSGNTDTQYF. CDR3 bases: TGCAGTGCTAGAGTGGGATCGGGGAACACAGATACGCAGTATTTT.

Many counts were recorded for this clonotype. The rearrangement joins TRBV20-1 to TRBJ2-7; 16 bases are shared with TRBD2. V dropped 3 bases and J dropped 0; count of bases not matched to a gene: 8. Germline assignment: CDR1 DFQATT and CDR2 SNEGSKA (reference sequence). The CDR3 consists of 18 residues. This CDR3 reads CSASGGLAGGGNSYEQYF. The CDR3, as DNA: TGCAGTGCTAGCGGGGGACTAGCGGGAGGGGGAAACTCCTACGAGCAGTACTTC.

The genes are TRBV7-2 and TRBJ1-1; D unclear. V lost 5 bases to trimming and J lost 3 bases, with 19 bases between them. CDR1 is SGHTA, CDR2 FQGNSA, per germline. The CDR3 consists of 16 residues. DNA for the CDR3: TGTGCCAGCAGCCCGAAGGCTGGGAGGATGGACACTGAAGCTTTCTTT. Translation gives CASSPKAGRMDTEAFF. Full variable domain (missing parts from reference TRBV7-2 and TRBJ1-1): GAGVSQSPSNKVTEKGKDVELRCDPISGHTALYWYRQSLGQGLEFLIYFQGNSAPDKSGLPSDRFSAERTGGSVSTLTIQRTQQEDSAVYLCASSPKAGRMDTEAFFGQGTRLTVV.

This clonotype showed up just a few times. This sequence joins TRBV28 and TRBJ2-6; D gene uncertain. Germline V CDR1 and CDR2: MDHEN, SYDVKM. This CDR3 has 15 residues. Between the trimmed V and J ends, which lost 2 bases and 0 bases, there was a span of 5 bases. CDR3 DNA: TGTGCCAGCAGTTTACAAGACTCTGGGGCCAACGTCCTGACTTTC. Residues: CASSLQDSGANVLTF.